The text below deals with one TCR beta chain. Authors' methods: Quantification of nucleated cells was approximated via reference gene primer amplification. Libraries were prepared by immunoSEQ multiplex PCR; TCRdb keeps only in-frame clonotypes and omits some of them. V, J and clone size were drawn from that table, and D and trimming were deduced from the DNA. The table has about 170,000 clones, 85% to 90% seen once. The CDR3 runs 15 residues. The germline CDR1 and CDR2 sequences are MGHDK and SYGVNS. Trimming left V 5 bases short and J 4 bases short, with 14 bases between. The source of the sample is a study of blood T cell repertoires in COVID-19. Study context: COVID-19 samples collected from the United States, Italy and Spain covered acute and convalescent phases. PBMCs, B-cell-depleted T cells, or T cells were the source of the cDNA or gDNA that made up the material.

The sequencing sample was made of peripheral blood. This TCR was recovered from a man aged 18 to 29 with active or convalescent COVID-19. This chain connects TRBV25-1 to TRBJ2-2, with D possibly being TRBD1 (6 bases). CDR3 in amino acids: CASSPGARVTGELFF. CDR3 in DNA: TGTGCCAGCAGTCCAGGGGCGCGGGTCACCGGGGAGCTGTTTTTT.